Sequencing of this TCR beta chain was carried out in a study of identical twins (dated by TCRdb to 2016 to 2018). Background for the entire study: TCR alpha and beta repertoires from monozygotic twins, unrelated adults of various ages and cord blood were deep-sequenced to test whether fetal clonotypes persist. Replicate twin experiments were performed at different times using different library preparation protocols to rule out contamination.

The library was generated by 5' RACE. These reads were obtained on an Illumina HiSeq 2000. Template switching introduced a universal primer binding site; the final cDNA contained a unique molecular identifier, enabling accurate counting of TCR cDNA molecules. Specific primers in the conserved constant-segment region were used to synthesize first-strand cDNA for TCR alpha and beta chains. To control for contamination, every cDNA library carried two barcodes: a SMART-Mk sample barcode plus Illumina barcodes. TruSeq adapter sequences, together with Illumina sample barcodes, were added in two successive PCR steps. The Illumina HiSeq platform was used with custom primers to sequence TCR alpha and beta cDNA libraries. The source study handled its data this way. MiGEC was used to process raw reads and extract unique molecular identifiers, and MiXCR was used to find CDR3 positions. Recombination models were inferred per individual with the repgenHMM and IGoR tools using an EM algorithm. The analysis of shared clonotypes was done with the tcR package in R, with sharing normalized by the product of cloneset sizes. To study raw recombination without the effects of thymic and clonal selection, out-of-frame nonproductive sequences were analyzed. TCRdb reprocessed the public reads (quality trimming at Q25 with fastp, clone calling with MiXCR) and kept in-frame beta chains. Identical CDR3 proteins give one entry, which carries the most common genes and DNA. TCRdb's processing, not the authors', yielded these V and J calls. Here the sample has approximately 94,000 distinct CDR3 sequences; roughly 6% occur a single time. The ten largest clonotypes hold less than 15% of the sample.

Every donor was a healthy Caucasian. Using Miltenyi CD45RO+ enrichment and human naive T-cell isolation kits, memory (CD45RO+) and naive T cells were isolated from PBMC. The sample holds a few counts of this clonotype. Its antigen remains undetermined. No base qualities exist here, and no much larger clone lies one base off it. The V and J ends are trimmed by 6 bases and 1 base, leaving 10 bases between them. The CDR3 runs 14 amino acids, cysteine and phenylalanine included. The only DNA kept is the CDR3, 42 bases in frame from the first base. What the research found in general, with its limitations: Zero-insertion analyses could be partly confounded by invariant T cells such as MAIT and iNKT, although diverse VJ usage argued against such confounding for most clonotypes. Abundant cord blood beta clonotypes carried fewer insertions; young adult naive repertoires showed a weaker similar trend, while memory repertoires showed none. Because the same donors could not be followed over many years, the conclusions relied on cross-sectional statistical analysis. The excess sharing between twins in beta out-of-frame sequences was weaker because fewer shared sequences reduced the signal-to-noise ratio. In monozygotic twins, out-of-frame TCR alpha sharing was systematically underestimated by recombination models, although the models agreed with sharing between unrelated individuals. Compared with coincidental sharing between unrelated individuals, out-of-frame TCR alpha sequences shared between twins had an excess of sequences with low generation probability.

Sequencing was carried out using memory T cells sorted from blood. In light of the paper, this sample's cell subset or site label describes: CD45RO+ enriched T cells. This receptor was taken from a woman aged 50 to 65 in good health. The chain uses TRBV12-3 or TRBV12-4 and TRBJ1-5; the D gene is possibly TRBD1, with 5 bases matching. The CDR3 protein: CASSLDRSNQPQHF. The DNA sequence follows: TGTGCCAGCAGCCTAGACAGAAGCAATCAGCCCCAGCATTTT.